This paragraph reports one TCR beta chain. Germline V CDR1 and CDR2: SGHTA, FQGNSA. V lost 6 bases to trimming and J lost 0 bases, with 3 bases between them. There are 11 residues in the CDR3. These data are taken from a study of OX40 agonist ivuxolimab in advanced cancers. The data were produced by immunoSEQ multiplex PCR, yet TCRdb's version contains in-frame clones alone and is incomplete. The sample consists of around 69,000 clones, 89% of them appearing once. Sequenced here: CD4+ or CD8+ T cells sorted from blood, sampled in a trial of the OX40 agonist ivuxolimab. The chain recombines TRBV7-2 with TRBJ2-7; D is undetermined. This TCR came from an adult with an advanced solid tumor such as melanoma, head and neck, liver or kidney cancer. CDR3 nucleotides: TGTGCCAGCAGTACCTCCTACGAGCAGTACTTC. Translation: CASSTSYEQYF.